This T cell receptor beta chain is drawn from a study of T cells in localized non-small cell lung cancer. Notes on the study in general: A median of around 60 of the top 100 tumor clones appeared in adjacent lung, which was paired and uninvolved. Elevated blood T cell density was associated with longer overall survival. Sequencing was limited to one tumor region, leaving the possibility of heterogeneity open. In uninvolved adjacent lung, T cell clonality reached its highest value, exceeding tumor.

The CDR3 covers 12 residues. V gave up 8 bases and J gave up 2 bases, with 6 bases separating them. Per the germline V gene, CDR1 is SGHDN and CDR2 is FVKESK. With regard to this clone: Its antigen is currently unknown.

The method was immunoSEQ multiplex PCR; TCRdb's version includes in-frame clones alone and lacks a portion of them. The sample holds around 140,000 clones, roughly 90% seen once. The source was peripheral blood, collected before any cancer treatment. The chain has TRBV14 and TRBJ2-2; D gene ambiguous. This sequence was found in a female donor of 60 years or more with stage I lung adenocarcinoma. CDR3 amino acids: CASAVNTGELFF. In nucleotides, the CDR3 is TGTGCCAGCGCGGTAAACACCGGGGAGCTGTTTTTT.